A single sample is the source of the 8 T cell receptor beta chains below, sequenced in a study of CD8+ T cells in alopecia areata. The authors extracted RNA and reverse transcribed it into cDNA as the sequencing template. The method was immunoSEQ multiplex PCR; TCRdb's version includes in-frame clones alone and lacks a portion of them. The sample lists about 60,000 clones; around 46% were seen once. The treatment is: oral pan-JAK inhibitor, 5-10 mg twice daily. The sequencing used CD8+ T cells sorted from blood, collected around week 36, from a patient treated with tofacitinib. The receptor source for this set is a human donor with alopecia areata.

V usage is TRBV5-4 and J usage is TRBJ2-1; TRBD2 aligns across 10 bases. The V gene end was trimmed by 0 bases and the J gene end by 4 bases; junction bases not matched to a gene: 7. The CDR3 is made up of 17 amino acids. Germline-derived CDR1 and CDR2 are SGHNT and YYREEE (reference sequence). This CDR3 is CASSLVPSGSAYNEQFF. As DNA, the CDR3 is TGTGCCAGCAGCTTGGTACCTAGCGGGAGTGCTTACAATGAGCAGTTCTTC.

This clone is judged medium-sized (0.01 to 0.1%). The chain carries TRBV9 and TRBJ1-2; no firm D call. This CDR3 spans 13 amino acids. The germline V and J ends were trimmed by 2 bases and 6 bases, with 11 bases remaining between them. CDR1 and CDR2 (germline): SGDLS, YYNGEE. Here the CDR3 reads CASSVGREDGYTF. In DNA form, the CDR3 reads TGTGCCAGCAGCGTTGGACGGGAGGATGGCTACACCTTC.

This clone has only a few counts. The genes are TRBV29-1 and TRBJ2-2; D unclear. In germline, CDR1 is SQVTM, CDR2 ANQGSEA. The CDR3 has 14 residues. Between the trimmed V and J ends, which lost 1 base and 6 bases, there was a span of 12 bases. The DNA of the CDR3 is TGCAGCGTTGAAGGAACGGCCATTGCCGGGGAGCTGTTTTTT. Translated, it gives CSVEGTAIAGELFF.

V and J are TRBV4-3 and TRBJ1-1, with 9 bases matching TRBD1. V gave up 3 bases and J gave up 0 bases; unmatched junction bases: 5. CDR1 LGHNA and CDR2 YSLEER come from the germline V gene. CDR3 length: 16 amino acids. CDR3 loop: CASSQGQGAMNTEAFF. The DNA for the CDR3 is TGCGCCAGCAGCCAGGGACAGGGAGCCATGAACACTGAAGCTTTCTTT.

This clone was detected a few times. The genes are TRBV29-1 and TRBJ2-3, with 10 bases fitting TRBD2. This CDR3 is 16 amino acids long. The ends lost 2 bases at V and 8 bases at J; junction bases unmatched: 13. The V gene's germline CDR1 is SQVTM and CDR2 ANQGSEA. The CDR3 reads CSVEQLRTSGDPTQYF. In nucleotides, the CDR3 is TGCAGCGTTGAACAGTTGAGGACTAGCGGAGACCCTACGCAGTATTTT.

The chain combines TRBV27 with TRBJ2-5; D gene ambiguous. V shed 6 bases and J shed 5 bases, with 13 bases lying between them. The CDR3 length is 13 residues. Germline CDR1 and CDR2: MNHEY and SMNVEV (reference sequence). The CDR3 reads CASSRRSPETQYF. The CDR3 DNA reads TGTGCCAGCAGCCGCCGCAGCCCTGAGACCCAGTACTTC.

The chain is built from TRBV7-2 and TRBJ2-7, with D unclear. From germline, CDR1 is SGHTA and CDR2 FQGNSA. The CDR3 is made up of 11 amino acids. With 5 bases removed from V and 12 bases from J, the gap between germline ends came to 14 bases. CDR3 coding DNA: TGTGCCAGCAGCCTTGGCCTGGATCTGTACTTC. Translating it yields CASSLGLDLYF.

The rearrangement links TRBV7-9 to TRBJ2-2, with D possibly matching TRBD2 (5 bases). This CDR3 region has 16 residues. V was clipped by 5 bases and J by 4 bases, with 17 bases between them. Germline V gene lookup returns CDR1 SEHNR and CDR2 FQNEAQ (reference sequence). The CDR3 region is CASSQPSGLATGELFF. In DNA form, the CDR3 reads TGTGCCAGCAGCCAACCCTCCGGGCTAGCCACCGGGGAGCTGTTTTTT.